This T cell receptor beta chain was captured by sequencing in a study of cytomegalovirus exposure and HLA in healthy donors. Regarding this clone: The antigen remains unidentified.

General study findings and limits: According to reports, the classifier identified cytomegalovirus status with high specificity and sensitivity. The study designated 150 or so TCR beta chains cytomegalovirus-associated. Rare sequences made up most TCRs, while some public TCRs were found in many donors.

The V gene's germline CDR1 is SGHTA and CDR2 FQGNSA. V dropped 3 bases and J dropped 6 bases, with 20 bases sitting between them. The CDR3 extends over 16 amino acids. The repertoire was sequenced with immunoSEQ multiplex PCR; TCRdb's copy has only in-frame clones and lacks some. The table lists about 170,000 clones, roughly 90% of them singletons. The V call is TRBV7-2, the J call TRBJ1-1; D gene uncertain. Material: PBMCs. This receptor was identified in a woman under 30 in good health and CMV-seronegative. CDR3 coding DNA: TGTGCCAGCAGCTTGCTCGGGCCGGTCGATAGCGCTGAAGCTTTCTTT. This sequence encodes CASSLLGPVDSAEAFF.